This TCR beta chain was identified during a study of blood T cell repertoires in COVID-19. The protocol was immunoSEQ multiplex PCR, while the TCRdb copy is restricted to in-frame clones and leaves out a portion. Of approximately 250,000 clones listed, around 90% were seen once; the top ten hold approximately 3.4%. This clone was picked up one time. Sequenced input: PBMCs or T cells enriched from blood (not recorded which). The receptor was derived from a woman aged 40 to 55 who had been exposed to COVID-19.

In DNA, the CDR3 is TGTGCCAGCAGAAGGACAGGGGGTTTCCATTATGGCTACACCTTC. This translates into CASRRTGGFHYGYTF. The rearrangement uses TRBV28 and TRBJ1-2; 10 nucleotides match TRBD1. Germline CDR1 MDHEN, CDR2 SYDVKM. Germline trimming cut 6 bases from V and 5 bases from J; bases unmatched to any gene: 9. The CDR3 sequence is 15 residues long.